These 7 T cell receptor beta chains came from one sample sequenced in a study of T cell repertoires in cytomegalovirus infection. Using its own MiXCR run on the reads, TCRdb lists one record per CDR3 protein. The sample records roughly 280,000 distinct CDR3 sequences, approximately 9% being singletons. The sequenced sample was PBMCs. The source of these receptors is a human donor in good health (CMV status not recorded). Some clones in this sample may be carry-over from other donors' samples.

There are many counts of this clonotype. The chain joins TRBV6-2 or TRBV6-3 to TRBJ2-6; D perhaps matches TRBD1 (6 bases). The CDR3 is 20 amino acids. Trimming shortened V by 2 bases and J by 0 bases, and 20 bases separated the two germline ends. Germline CDR1 reads MNHEY; CDR2 reads SVGEGT. CDR3 nucleotide sequence: TGTGCCAGCAGTTACGGCGTGCGGGCAGGGGTTCACTCTGGGGCCAACGTCCTGACTTTC. Protein sequence: CASSYGVRAGVHSGANVLTF.

In its sample, this clonotype was seen a few times. The chain links TRBV7-9 to TRBJ1-1; 8 bases are shared with TRBD1. CDR1 SEHNR and CDR2 FQNEAQ come from the germline V gene (reference sequence). With 0 bases clipped from V and 7 bases from J, the junction kept 4 bases outside the gene matches. This CDR3 spans 14 amino acids. Written as DNA, the CDR3 is TGTGCCAGCAGCTTAGCGGACAGGGCGAGTGAAGCTTTCTTT. The encoded protein is CASSLADRASEAFF.

This clonotype was detected many times. V is TRBV7-2 and J is TRBJ1-1; D unresolved. The CDR3 length is 15 residues. Trimming stripped 1 base from V and 0 bases from J, with 9 bases between. In germline, CDR1 is SGHTA, CDR2 FQGNSA. As DNA, the CDR3 is TGTGCCAGCAGCTTAGGTCTAACTATGAACACTGAAGCTTTCTTT. Protein sequence: CASSLGLTMNTEAFF.

This clonotype was seen ten or more times. The V gene is TRBV11-2, the J gene TRBJ2-3, with D hard to call. CDR3 size: 12 residues. Germline V gene data show CDR1 as SGHAT and CDR2 as FQNNGV. Trimming removed 1 base at V and 7 bases at J, with 6 bases between. CDR3: CASSLGGNTQYF. The CDR3 coding sequence is TGTGCCAGCAGCTTAGGGGGAAATACGCAGTATTTT.

There are a few counts of this clonotype. The chain combines TRBV19 with TRBJ1-2; D ambiguous. Looked up from germline, CDR1 is LNHDA and CDR2 is SQIVND (reference sequence). The V end lost 1 base, the J end lost 4 bases, and 13 bases lay between the germline ends. This CDR3 is built from 15 residues. CDR3 amino acids: CASSIGNTATYGYTF. The DNA of the CDR3 is TGTGCCAGTAGTATAGGAAACACGGCCACCTATGGCTACACCTTC.

This rearrangement joins TRBV6-6 to TRBJ2-7, with 8 bases lining up with TRBD1. This CDR3 comprises 14 residues. From germline, CDR1 is MNHNY and CDR2 SVGAGI (reference sequence). Unmatched junction bases numbered 4, after V lost 6 bases and J lost 0 bases. CDR3 sequence: CASRTGQGSYEQYF. The CDR3 coding sequence is TGTGCCAGCAGGACCGGACAGGGCTCCTACGAGCAGTACTTC.

This clonotype was observed many times. V gene TRBV7-2 combines with J gene TRBJ1-2; D remains unclear. The CDR3 is made up of 14 amino acids. Germline CDR1 reads SGHTA; CDR2 reads FQGNSA. Trimming took 0 bases from V and 5 from J, leaving 10 bases between them. This chain's CDR3 is CASSLAGEAYGYTF. In DNA, the CDR3 is TGTGCCAGCAGCTTAGCCGGGGAGGCTTATGGCTACACCTTC.